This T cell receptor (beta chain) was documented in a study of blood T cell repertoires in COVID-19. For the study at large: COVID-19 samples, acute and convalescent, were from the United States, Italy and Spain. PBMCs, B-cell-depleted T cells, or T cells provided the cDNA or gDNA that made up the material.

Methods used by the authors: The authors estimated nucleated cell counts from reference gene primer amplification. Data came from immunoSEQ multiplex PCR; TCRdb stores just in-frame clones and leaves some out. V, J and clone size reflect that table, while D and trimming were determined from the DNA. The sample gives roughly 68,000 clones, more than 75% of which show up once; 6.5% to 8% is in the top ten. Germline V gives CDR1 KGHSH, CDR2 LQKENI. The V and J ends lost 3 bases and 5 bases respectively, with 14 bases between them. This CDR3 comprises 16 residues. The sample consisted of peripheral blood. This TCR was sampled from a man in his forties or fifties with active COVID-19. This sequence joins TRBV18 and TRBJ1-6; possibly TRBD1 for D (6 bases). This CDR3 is CASSPAGVLHNSPLHF. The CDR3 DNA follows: TGTGCCAGCTCACCCGCAGGGGTTCTTCATAATTCACCCCTCCACTTT.